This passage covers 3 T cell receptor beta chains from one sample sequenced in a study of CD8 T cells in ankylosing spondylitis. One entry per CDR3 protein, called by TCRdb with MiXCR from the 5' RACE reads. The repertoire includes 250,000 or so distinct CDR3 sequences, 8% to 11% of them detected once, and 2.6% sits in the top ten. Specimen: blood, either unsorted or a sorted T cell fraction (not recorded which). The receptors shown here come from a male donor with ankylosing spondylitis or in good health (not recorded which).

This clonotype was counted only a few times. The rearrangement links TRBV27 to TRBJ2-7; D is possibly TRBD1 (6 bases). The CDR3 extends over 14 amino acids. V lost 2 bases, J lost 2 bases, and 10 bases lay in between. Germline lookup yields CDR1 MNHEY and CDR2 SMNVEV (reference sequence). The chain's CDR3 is CASSLAAGAYEQYF. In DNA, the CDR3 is TGTGCCAGCAGTTTAGCGGCAGGGGCCTACGAGCAGTACTTC.

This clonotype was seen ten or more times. The CDR3 DNA follows: TGTGCCAGCAGTTACTCCCCAGCGGGGAGACGATTCCAAGAGACCCAGTACTTC. This translates into CASSYSPAGRRFQETQYF. This chain joins TRBV6-5 and TRBJ2-5; 7 positions agree with TRBD2. Germline CDR1 and CDR2: MNHEY and SVGAGI. The CDR3 spans 18 residues. Trimming cost V 0 bases and J 1 base; bases outside gene matches: 11.

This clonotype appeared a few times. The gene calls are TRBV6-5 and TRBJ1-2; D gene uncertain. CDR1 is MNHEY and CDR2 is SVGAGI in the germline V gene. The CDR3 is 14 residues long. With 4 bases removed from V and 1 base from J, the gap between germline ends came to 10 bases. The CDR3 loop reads CASSSLPDNYGYTF. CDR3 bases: TGTGCCAGCAGTTCCCTGCCGGATAACTATGGCTACACCTTC.